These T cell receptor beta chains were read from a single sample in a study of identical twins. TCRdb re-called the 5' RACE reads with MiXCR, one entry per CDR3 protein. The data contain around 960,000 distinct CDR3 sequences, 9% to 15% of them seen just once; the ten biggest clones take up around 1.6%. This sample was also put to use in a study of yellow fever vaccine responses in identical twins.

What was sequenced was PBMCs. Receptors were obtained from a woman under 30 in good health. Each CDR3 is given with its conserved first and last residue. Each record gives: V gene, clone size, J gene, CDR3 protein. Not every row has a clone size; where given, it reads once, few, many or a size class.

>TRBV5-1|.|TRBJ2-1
CASSLGQGSGSSYNEQFF
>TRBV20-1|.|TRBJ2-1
CSARGRLDNEQFF
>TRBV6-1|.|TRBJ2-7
CASSAVDRGHEQYF
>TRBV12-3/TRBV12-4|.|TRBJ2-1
CASSAQDREGQFF
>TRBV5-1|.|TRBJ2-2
CASSLGQPSQGLAYEQTGELFF
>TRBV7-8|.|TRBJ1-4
CASKGTTNEKPFF
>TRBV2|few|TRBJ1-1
CASSVGQGDTEAFF
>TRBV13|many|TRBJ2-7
CASSPRDSSYEQYF
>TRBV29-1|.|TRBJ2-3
CSVEGGGTDTQYF
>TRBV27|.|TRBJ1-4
CASSSRRGGRATNEKLFF
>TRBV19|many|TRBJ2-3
CASSIEDSTDTQYF
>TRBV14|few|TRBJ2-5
CASSRSSGTTQETQYF
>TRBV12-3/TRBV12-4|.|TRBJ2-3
CASSPQGAASTDTQYF
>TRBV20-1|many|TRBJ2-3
CSANLGAGDTQYF
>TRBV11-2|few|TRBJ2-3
CASSSDTNPGTDTQYF
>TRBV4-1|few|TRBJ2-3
CASSKTGPLVNAYTQYF
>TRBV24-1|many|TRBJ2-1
CATSDGGNEQFF
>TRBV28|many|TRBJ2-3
CASSSSSGRGDTQYF
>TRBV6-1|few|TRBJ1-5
CASRENPGGLTLYSNQPQHF
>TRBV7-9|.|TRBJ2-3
CASSSHGGGTDTQYF
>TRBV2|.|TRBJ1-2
CASSYSGQGAHGYTF
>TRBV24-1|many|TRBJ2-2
CATSDLKTGPADTGELFF
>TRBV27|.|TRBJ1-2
CASRGQDRGPRGYTF
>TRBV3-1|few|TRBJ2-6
CASSQAGSGANVLTF
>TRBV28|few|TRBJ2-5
CASTPGPIQETQYF
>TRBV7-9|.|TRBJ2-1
CASSLTTPGGEQFF
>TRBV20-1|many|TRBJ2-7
CSARDLAGTSVYEQYF
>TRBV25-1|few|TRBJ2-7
CASSGAGTGYYEQYF
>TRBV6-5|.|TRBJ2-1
CASSLLVDRGSRGEQFF
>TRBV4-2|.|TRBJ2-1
CASSQDGGLEQFF
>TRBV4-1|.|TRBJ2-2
CASSQGAGSGELFF
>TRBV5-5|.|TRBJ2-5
CASSLAVSGWETQYF
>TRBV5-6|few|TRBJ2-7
CASSPPSAPYEQYF
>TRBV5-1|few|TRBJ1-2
CASSTLPGTGVDGYTF
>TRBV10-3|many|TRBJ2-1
CAISESIVSGQYNEQFF
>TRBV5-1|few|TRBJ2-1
CASSLGDSSSYNEQFF
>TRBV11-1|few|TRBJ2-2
CASSLITRLSGTGNTGELFF
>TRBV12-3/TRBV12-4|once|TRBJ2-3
CASSRRTWYHTDTQYF
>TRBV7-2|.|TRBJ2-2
CASSLSLGYTGELFF
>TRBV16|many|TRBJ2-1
CASSQSWEQFF
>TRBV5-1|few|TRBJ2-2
CASSPSTGEGGELFF
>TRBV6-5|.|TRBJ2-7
CASSYGGGQGAYEQYF
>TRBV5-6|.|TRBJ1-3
CASSLRLAGNTIYF
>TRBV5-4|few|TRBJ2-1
CASSLRAGTSGRPYNEQFF
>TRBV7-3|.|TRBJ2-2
CASSSRGGGPSTGELFF
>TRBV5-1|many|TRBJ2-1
CASTPPGTSGYNEQFF
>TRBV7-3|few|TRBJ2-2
CASSLGVLGGQAFTGELFF
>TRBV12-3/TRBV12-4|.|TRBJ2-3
CASSPGGTLKQPVTQYF
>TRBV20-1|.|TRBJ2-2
CSAKTRGAGGELFF
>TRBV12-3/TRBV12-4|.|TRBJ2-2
CASTLHQGTGELFF
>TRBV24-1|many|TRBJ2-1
CATSDLQGGNEQFF
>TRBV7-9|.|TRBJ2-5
CASSLVSGVRETQYF
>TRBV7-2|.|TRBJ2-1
CASSLFVGSGPYNEQFF
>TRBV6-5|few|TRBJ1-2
CASSYQPPYGYTF
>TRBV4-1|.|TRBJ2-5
CASSQGPRGQGTQETQYF
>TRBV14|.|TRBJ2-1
CASSQDSVAAFSNEQFF
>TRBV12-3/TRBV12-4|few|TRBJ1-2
CASFSFGYGYTF